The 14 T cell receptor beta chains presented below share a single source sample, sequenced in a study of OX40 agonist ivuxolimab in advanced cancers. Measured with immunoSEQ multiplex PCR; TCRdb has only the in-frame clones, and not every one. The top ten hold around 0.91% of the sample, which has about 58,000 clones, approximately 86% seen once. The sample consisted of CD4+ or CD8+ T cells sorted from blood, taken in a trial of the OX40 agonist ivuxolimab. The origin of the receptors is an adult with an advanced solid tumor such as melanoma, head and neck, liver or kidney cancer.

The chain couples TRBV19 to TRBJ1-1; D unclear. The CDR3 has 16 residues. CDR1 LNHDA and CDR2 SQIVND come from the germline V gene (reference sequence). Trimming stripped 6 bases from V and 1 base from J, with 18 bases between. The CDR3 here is CASRSIKSGPNTEAFF. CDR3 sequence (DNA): TGTGCCAGTAGATCCATAAAATCTGGGCCGAACACTGAAGCTTTCTTT.

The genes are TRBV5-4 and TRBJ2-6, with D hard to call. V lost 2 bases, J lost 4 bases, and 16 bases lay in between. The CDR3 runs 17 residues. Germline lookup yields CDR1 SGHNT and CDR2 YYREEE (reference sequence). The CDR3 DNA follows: TGTGCCAGCAGCTTATGGCTGCCTAATATCGGGGCCAACGTCCTGACTTTC. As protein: CASSLWLPNIGANVLTF. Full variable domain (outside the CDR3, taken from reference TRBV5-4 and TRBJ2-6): ETGVTQSPTHLIKTRGQQVTLRCSSQSGHNTVSWYQQALGQGPQFIFQYYREEENGRGNFPPRFSGLQFPNYSSELNVNALELDDSALYLCASSLWLPNIGANVLTFGAGSRLTVL.

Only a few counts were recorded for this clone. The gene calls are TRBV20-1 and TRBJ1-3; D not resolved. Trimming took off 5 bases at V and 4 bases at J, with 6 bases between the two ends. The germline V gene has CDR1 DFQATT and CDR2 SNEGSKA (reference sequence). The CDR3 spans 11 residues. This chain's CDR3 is CSAGSGNTIYF. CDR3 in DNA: TGCAGTGCTGGGTCCGGAAACACCATATATTTT.

In nucleotides, the CDR3 is TGTGCCAGCAGCTTTGGGGGAAAAGAGACCCAGTACTTC. Protein product: CASSFGGKETQYF. The chain carries TRBV5-5 and TRBJ2-5; D is tentatively TRBD1 or TRBD2 (5 bases each). Looked up from germline, CDR1 is SGHKS and CDR2 is YYEKEE (reference sequence). The CDR3 has 13 amino acids. The germline V and J ends were trimmed by 2 bases and 3 bases, with 8 bases remaining between them.

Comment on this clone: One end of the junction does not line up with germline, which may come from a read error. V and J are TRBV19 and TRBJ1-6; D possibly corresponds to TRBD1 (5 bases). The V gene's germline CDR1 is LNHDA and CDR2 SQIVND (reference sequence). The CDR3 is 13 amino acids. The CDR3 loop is CASGTAYNSLLHF. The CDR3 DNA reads TGTGCCAGTGGGACGGCCTATAATTCACTCCTCCACTTT.

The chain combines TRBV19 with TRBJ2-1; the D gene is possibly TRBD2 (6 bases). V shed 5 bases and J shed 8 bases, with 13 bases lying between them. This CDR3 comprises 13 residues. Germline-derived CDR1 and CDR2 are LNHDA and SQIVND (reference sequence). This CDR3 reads CASSLSRDYEQFF. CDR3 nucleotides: TGTGCCAGTAGTCTCTCCAGGGACTATGAGCAGTTCTTC.

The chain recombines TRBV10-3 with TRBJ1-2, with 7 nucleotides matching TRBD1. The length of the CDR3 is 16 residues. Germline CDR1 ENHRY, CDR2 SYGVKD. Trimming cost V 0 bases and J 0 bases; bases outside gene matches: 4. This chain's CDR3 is CAISESGTAANYGYTF. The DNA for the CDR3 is TGTGCCATCAGTGAGTCGGGGACAGCAGCTAACTATGGCTACACCTTC.

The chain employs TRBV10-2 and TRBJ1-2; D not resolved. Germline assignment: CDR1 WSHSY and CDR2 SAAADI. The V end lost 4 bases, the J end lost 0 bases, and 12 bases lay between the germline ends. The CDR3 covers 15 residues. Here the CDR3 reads CASSGGYSPNYGYTF. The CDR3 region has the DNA TGCGCCAGCAGTGGAGGCTACTCCCCTAACTATGGCTACACCTTC.

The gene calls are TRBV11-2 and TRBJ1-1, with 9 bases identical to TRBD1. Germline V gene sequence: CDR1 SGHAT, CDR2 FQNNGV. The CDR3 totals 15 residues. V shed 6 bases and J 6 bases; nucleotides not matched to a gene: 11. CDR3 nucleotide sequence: TGTGCCAGCAGACGCCAAGGGACAGGGATGTCTGAAGCTTTCTTT. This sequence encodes CASRRQGTGMSEAFF.

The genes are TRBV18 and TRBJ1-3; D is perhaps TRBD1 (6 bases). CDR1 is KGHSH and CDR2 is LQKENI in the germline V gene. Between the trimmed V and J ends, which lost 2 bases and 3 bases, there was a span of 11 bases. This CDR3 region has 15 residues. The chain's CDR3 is CASSPGQQVGNTIYF. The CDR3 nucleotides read TGTGCCAGCTCACCAGGACAGCAGGTTGGAAACACCATATATTTT.

CDR3 sequence: CASSLAGAIQETQYF. CDR3 sequence (DNA): TGCGCCAGCAGCTTAGCGGGGGCCATCCAAGAGACCCAGTACTTC. The V and J genes are TRBV5-1 and TRBJ2-5, with 8 bases aligning to TRBD2. V shed 2 bases, J shed 1 base, and the junction held 4 bases outside the gene matches. CDR1 SGHRS and CDR2 YFSETQ come from the germline V gene. The length of the CDR3 is 15 residues.

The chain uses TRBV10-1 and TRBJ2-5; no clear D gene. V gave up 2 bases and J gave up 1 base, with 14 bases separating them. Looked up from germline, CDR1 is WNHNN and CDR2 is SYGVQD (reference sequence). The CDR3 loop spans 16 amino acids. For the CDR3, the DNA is TGCGCCAGCAGTGAGGGGCCAGCTGCAGGCCAAGAGACCCAGTACTTC. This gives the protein CASSEGPAAGQETQYF.

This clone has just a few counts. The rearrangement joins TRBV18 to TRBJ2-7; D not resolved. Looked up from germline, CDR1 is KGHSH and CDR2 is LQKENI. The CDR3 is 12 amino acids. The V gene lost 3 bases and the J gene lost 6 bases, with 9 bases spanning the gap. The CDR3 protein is CASSPSIGEQYF. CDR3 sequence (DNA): TGTGCCAGCTCACCTTCTATTGGCGAGCAGTACTTC.

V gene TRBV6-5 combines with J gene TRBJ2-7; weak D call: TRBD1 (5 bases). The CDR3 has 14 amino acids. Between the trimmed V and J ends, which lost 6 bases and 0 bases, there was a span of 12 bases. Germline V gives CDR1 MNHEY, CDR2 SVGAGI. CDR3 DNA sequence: TGTGCCAGCAGCCCAAGGACACTCTCCTACGAGCAGTACTTC. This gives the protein CASSPRTLSYEQYF.